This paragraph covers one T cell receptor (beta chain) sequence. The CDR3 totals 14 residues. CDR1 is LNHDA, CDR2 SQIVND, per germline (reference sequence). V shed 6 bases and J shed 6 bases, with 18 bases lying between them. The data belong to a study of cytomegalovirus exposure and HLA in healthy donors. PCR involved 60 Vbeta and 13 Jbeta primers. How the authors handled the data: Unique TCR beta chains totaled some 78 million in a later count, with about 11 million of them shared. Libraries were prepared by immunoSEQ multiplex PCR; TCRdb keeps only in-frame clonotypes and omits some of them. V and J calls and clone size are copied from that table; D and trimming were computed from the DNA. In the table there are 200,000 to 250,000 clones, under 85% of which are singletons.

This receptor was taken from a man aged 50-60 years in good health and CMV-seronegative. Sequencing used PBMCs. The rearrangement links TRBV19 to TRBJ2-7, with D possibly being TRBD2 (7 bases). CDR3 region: CASRSGGRGGEQYF. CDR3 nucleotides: TGTGCCAGTAGATCCGGGGGGCGAGGCGGCGAGCAGTACTTC.